The 28 T cell receptor beta chains presented below share a single source sample, sequenced in a study of metastatic and nonmetastatic thyroid tumors. TCRdb used MiXCR to call clones anew from the PCR reads. The sample shows roughly 40,000 clones, 24% of them seen only once. Nobody among the patients had been given any treatment before thyroid surgery. Sequencing input: tumor tissue. All receptors come from a female donor with papillary thyroid cancer or a benign thyroid nodule (not recorded which). Some clones in this sample may be carry-over from other donors' samples.

A few counts support this clone. The V and J genes are TRBV28 and TRBJ2-3, with D possibly being TRBD2 (6 bases). The CDR3 sequence is 15 residues long. The germline gives CDR1 MDHEN, CDR2 SYDVKM. The germline V and J ends were trimmed by 7 bases and 2 bases, with 16 bases remaining between them. In nucleotides, the CDR3 is TGTGCCAGCACCCCCCCTCGGACTAACACAGATACGCAGTATTTT. Encoded protein: CASTPPRTNTDTQYF. Filled out from reference TRBV28 and TRBJ2-3, the complete variable domain reads DVKVTQSSRYLVKRTGEKVFLECVQDMDHENMFWYRQDPGLGLRLIYFSYDVKMKEKGDIPEGYSVSREKKERFSLILESASTNQTSMYLCASTPPRTNTDTQYFGPGTRLTVL.

This clone was found once. The rearrangement uses TRBV5-1 and TRBJ2-7; a possible D gene is TRBD1 (5 bases). The CDR3 sequence is 13 residues long. The germline V gene has CDR1 SGHRS and CDR2 YFSETQ. V was cut by 0 bases and J by 5 bases, with 9 bases left in between. In nucleotides, the CDR3 is TGCGCCAGCAGCTTGGGGCAGGGAAACGAGCAGTACTTC. Amino acids: CASSLGQGNEQYF. The full variable domain, with the rest looked up from reference TRBV5-1 and TRBJ2-7, is KAGVTQTPRYLIKTRGQQVTLSCSPISGHRSVSWYQQTPGQGLQFLFEYFSETQRNKGNFPGRFSGRQFSNSRSEMNVSTLELGDSALYLCASSLGQGNEQYFGPGTRLTVT.

In this sample, this clone turned up many times. Additional DNA sequences in this sample encode the identical CDR3. The chain recombines TRBV6-1 with TRBJ1-1; weak D call: TRBD1 (5 bases). The CDR3 has 13 residues. Germline CDR1 is MNHNS and CDR2 is SASEGT. Trimming left V 5 bases short and J 1 base short, with 8 bases between. This chain's CDR3 is CASSSQGNTEAFF. CDR3 DNA sequence: TGTGCCAGCAGTTCGCAGGGGAACACTGAAGCTTTCTTT.

This clone appeared many times. The chain uses TRBV3-1 and TRBJ2-5, with D maybe TRBD2 (6 bases). Deletions cut 4 bases from V and 7 bases from J, with 25 bases between. The CDR3 spans 17 residues. The germline gives CDR1 LGHDT, CDR2 YNNKEL (reference sequence). CDR3 sequence (DNA): TGTGCCAGCAGCCGCCCCCCCCGCGAGGCCGGGGGAGGGACCCAGTACTTC. Translated: CASSRPPREAGGGTQYF.

CDR3 in amino acids: CASSPYKGTNYGYTF. The CDR3 DNA is TGTGCCAGCAGTCCCTACAAGGGAACTAACTATGGCTACACCTTC. The rearrangement joins TRBV28 to TRBJ1-2; D not resolved. The CDR3 runs 15 residues. The germline V and J ends were trimmed by 5 bases and 0 bases, with 13 bases remaining between them. The germline V gene has CDR1 MDHEN and CDR2 SYDVKM.

This clone was seen a handful of times. The chain uses TRBV5-1 and TRBJ2-1, with 12 bases that match TRBD1. CDR3 length equals 14 residues. Germline CDR1 reads SGHRS; CDR2 reads YFSETQ. As DNA, the CDR3 is TGCTCCCAACCGGGACAGGGGGCCGTCAATGAGCAGTTCTTC. Its translation is CSQPGQGAVNEQFF.

The V and J genes are TRBV11-2 and TRBJ1-1; TRBD1 matches 7 bases. With 4 bases clipped from V and 8 bases from J, the junction kept 7 bases outside the gene matches. Germline assignment: CDR1 SGHAT and CDR2 FQNNGV. The CDR3 extends over 13 amino acids. CDR3 bases: TGTGCCAGCAGCTCAGACAGGGCCTCGGAAGCTTTCTTT. Translation: CASSSDRASEAFF.

This clone has just a few counts. CDR3 sequence: CASSPGTGSYEQYF. In DNA form, the CDR3 reads TGTGCCAGCTCACCTGGGACAGGCTCTTACGAGCAGTACTTC. The J gene is TRBJ2-7, the V gene TRBV18, with 8 bases identical to TRBD1. The CDR3 spans 14 residues. The J segment lost 4 bases and the V segment lost 3 bases, leaving 5 bases of the junction unmatched. The germline V gene has CDR1 KGHSH and CDR2 LQKENI.

The chain carries TRBV7-8 and TRBJ1-2, with a tentative D call TRBD1 (6 bases). The CDR3 contains 13 residues. Deletions cut 8 bases from V and 4 bases from J, with 14 bases between. Germline values: CDR1 SGHVS, CDR2 FQNEAQ. The CDR3 sequence: CASGEQGSYGYTF. The CDR3 bases are TGTGCCAGCGGCGAACAGGGAAGCTATGGCTACACCTTC.

This rearrangement joins TRBV18 to TRBJ2-2; D not resolved. The V and J ends lost 3 bases and 3 bases respectively, with 8 bases between them. The CDR3 sequence is 14 residues long. The germline gives CDR1 KGHSH, CDR2 LQKENI. The CDR3 protein is CASSPAPDTGELFF. The CDR3 nucleotides are TGTGCCAGCTCACCGGCGCCCGACACCGGGGAGCTGTTTTTT. The full variable domain, rest sourced from reference TRBV18 and TRBJ2-2, is NAGVMQNPRHLVRRRGQEARLRCSPMKGHSHVYWYRQLPEEGLKFMVYLQKENIIDESGMPKERFSAEFPKEGPSILRIQQVVRGDSAAYFCASSPAPDTGELFFGEGSRLTVL.

This clone occurred a few times. The chain joins TRBV12-5 to TRBJ1-5; D uncertain. The germline CDR1 and CDR2 sequences are LGHNT and FRNRAP. Trimming removed 1 base at V and 9 bases at J, with 13 bases between. This CDR3 is built from 14 residues. In nucleotides, the CDR3 is TGTGCTAGTGGTTTGGGAGAGGAGGCTTCGCCCCAGCATTTT. Translated: CASGLGEEASPQHF.

This chain links TRBV4-1 with TRBJ2-7; maybe TRBD1 (6 bases). Germline CDR1 MGHRA, CDR2 YSYEKL. Trimming took off 3 bases at V and 1 base at J, with 19 bases between the two ends. CDR3 length: 17 amino acids. In DNA form, the CDR3 reads TGCGCCAGCAGCCACCTGCTCGGACGGGACAAATCCTACGAGCAGTACTTC. Translating it yields CASSHLLGRDKSYEQYF.

In its sample, this clone was seen many times. Other DNA variants within this sample encode the same CDR3. The chain has TRBV11-2 and TRBJ2-1, with a weak D call TRBD2 (5 bases). Trimming pared 4 bases from V and 0 bases from J, leaving 10 bases between. The CDR3 spans 15 residues. Germline values: CDR1 SGHAT, CDR2 FQNNGV. The CDR3 region has the DNA TGTGCCAGCAGCTCCCTACGGGGCTCCTACAATGAGCAGTTCTTC. It is translated as CASSSLRGSYNEQFF.

J is TRBJ2-2 and V is TRBV5-1; TRBD1 matches 9 bases. Germline values: CDR1 SGHRS, CDR2 YFSETQ. This CDR3 is built from 17 residues. V lost 4 bases, J lost 2 bases, and 9 bases stayed unmatched. The CDR3 region is CASSNTGQGTNTGELFF. The CDR3 nucleotides read TGCGCCAGCAGCAACACTGGACAGGGGACAAACACCGGGGAGCTGTTTTTT.

This clone was detected ten times or more. The J gene is TRBJ2-3, the V gene TRBV5-6; D is ambiguous. CDR1 and CDR2 from the germline V gene are SGHDT and YYEEEE. Trimming took 2 bases from V and 3 from J, leaving 7 bases between them. The CDR3 loop spans 13 amino acids. The CDR3 is CASSFRVTDTQYF. In DNA, the CDR3 is TGTGCCAGCAGCTTTCGAGTAACAGATACGCAGTATTTT.

This clone has ten or more counts. The chain recombines TRBV19 with TRBJ2-6, with D possibly matching TRBD1 (6 bases). V lost 7 bases to trimming and J lost 0 bases, with 10 bases between them. The CDR3 runs 15 residues. The germline V gene has CDR1 LNHDA and CDR2 SQIVND (reference sequence). DNA of the CDR3: TGTGCCAGTACCCTAGGGGGCTCTGGGGCCAACGTCCTGACTTTC. Translating it yields CASTLGGSGANVLTF.

The genes are TRBV11-2 and TRBJ2-1; 8 bases match TRBD2. Germline V gene sequence: CDR1 SGHAT, CDR2 FQNNGV. This CDR3 spans 16 amino acids. The V gene end was trimmed by 6 bases and the J gene end by 7 bases; junction bases not matched to a gene: 14. CDR3 sequence: CASSPPGVAGLNEQFF. The CDR3 nucleotides read TGTGCCAGCAGTCCCCCGGGAGTAGCGGGATTAAATGAGCAGTTCTTC.

Comment on this clone: A read error may produce the germline difference seen at one junction end. J is TRBJ2-2 and V is TRBV20-1, with D perhaps matching TRBD1 or TRBD2 (6 bases each). The germline V gene encodes CDR1 DFQATT and CDR2 SNEGSKA (reference sequence). This CDR3 has 16 amino acids. CDR3 nucleotide sequence: TGCAGTGCTGGTGAGACGGGGGCCTCAAACACCGTGGAGCTGTTTTTT. Translated, it gives CSAGETGASNTVELFF.

This clone was seen a handful of times. At one of its ends the junction is not consistent with the germline gene, which may arise from a read error. The CDR3 loop is CSFGGETQYF. The DNA for the CDR3 is TGCAGCTTTGGGGGGGAGACCCAATACTTC. The V gene is TRBV29-1, the J gene TRBJ2-5; TRBD2 agrees at 7 bases. Per the germline V gene, CDR1 is SQVTM and CDR2 is ANQGSEA. The CDR3 has 10 residues.

The chain has TRBV11-2 and TRBJ2-1; D is ambiguous. Germline lookup yields CDR1 SGHAT and CDR2 FQNNGV. V was pared by 0 bases and J by 9 bases, with 6 bases between. The CDR3 loop spans 12 amino acids. CDR3 protein: CASSLDLGEQFF. CDR3 DNA sequence: TGTGCCAGCAGCTTAGATCTTGGTGAGCAGTTCTTC.

This clone was observed many times. The CDR3 reads CASSTDWSPRSPLHF. The CDR3 DNA reads TGTGCCAGCAGTACCGACTGGAGCCCTAGGTCACCCCTCCACTTT. V and J are TRBV5-5 and TRBJ1-6, with D uncertain. The CDR3 runs 15 residues. Germline V gene data show CDR1 as SGHKS and CDR2 as YYEKEE (reference sequence). Trimming took off 5 bases at V and 10 bases at J, with 19 bases between the two ends.

This clone was counted many times. With a much larger clone just one base away, this may be a read error. V gene TRBV6-8 combines with J gene TRBJ2-2; D perhaps matches TRBD1 (8 bases). CDR3 size: 16 residues. Germline lookup yields CDR1 MNHGY and CDR2 SAAAGT. V shed 4 bases and J shed 6 bases, with 18 bases lying between them. The CDR3 DNA reads TGTGCCAGCAGTTTGAAACAGGGGGGGGGCCCCGGGGAGCTGTTTTTT. Translating it yields CASSLKQGGGPGELFF.

The chain carries TRBV13 and TRBJ1-1; D uncertain. The CDR3 length is 14 residues. Trimming pared 6 bases from V and 1 base from J, leaving 12 bases between. Germline CDR1 is PRHDT and CDR2 is FYEKMQ (reference sequence). The CDR3 coding sequence is TGTGCCAGCAGTTCTGATAGGACGAACACTGAAGCTTTCTTT. Protein: CASSSDRTNTEAFF.

This clone came up many times. This chain connects TRBV30 to TRBJ1-5, with 7 bases that match TRBD1. The CDR3 consists of 14 residues. V was clipped by 3 bases and J by 4 bases; unmatched bases: 6. Per the germline V gene, CDR1 is GTSNPN and CDR2 is SVGIG (reference sequence). Written as DNA, the CDR3 is TGTGCCTGGAGCACAGGGGTAGGGAATCAGCCCCAGCATTTT. The encoded protein is CAWSTGVGNQPQHF.

In its sample, this clone was seen a few times. The chain links TRBV5-1 to TRBJ2-1, with 9 bases aligning to TRBD2. The length of the CDR3 is 16 residues. CDR1 is SGHRS and CDR2 is YFSETQ in the germline V gene. Trimming removed 4 bases from V and 10 bases from J; junction bases left unmatched: 15. In nucleotides, the CDR3 is TGCGCCAGCAGCCCCTCTCGCGGGAGGGCCCCATGGGAGCAGTTCTTC. It translates to CASSPSRGRAPWEQFF.

With respect to this clone: This may be a read error: a much more frequent sequence differs by one nucleotide. Other DNA sequences in the sample encode the same CDR3. This sequence joins TRBV29-1 and TRBJ2-1, with 10 nucleotides matching TRBD2. There are 19 residues in the CDR3. Germline V gives CDR1 SQVTM, CDR2 ANQGSEA. The CDR3 DNA is TGCAGCACTGGTGTCCCCTCACAGCGGGGGGGCCACTCCCACAATGAGCAGTTCTTC. This codes for CSTGVPSQRGGHSHNEQFF.

This clone was detected ten times or more. The rearrangement links TRBV27 to TRBJ2-5, with D possibly being TRBD1 (5 bases). The CDR3 is 12 residues long. Germline V gives CDR1 MNHEY, CDR2 SMNVEV (reference sequence). Trimming took off 9 bases at V and 7 bases at J, with 15 bases between the two ends. The CDR3 reads CARTEPGATQYF. CDR3 coding DNA: TGTGCCAGGACCGAGCCTGGGGCGACCCAGTACTTC.

This clone was found many times. The gene calls are TRBV5-4 and TRBJ2-1, with 13 bases that match TRBD2. Germline V gene sequence: CDR1 SGHNT, CDR2 YYREEE (reference sequence). Losses at the gene ends were 1 base for V and 4 bases for J; bases not matched to a gene: 5. The CDR3 consists of 17 residues. CDR3: CASSLKLAGGRYNEQFF. CDR3 nucleotide sequence: TGTGCCAGCAGCTTGAAACTAGCGGGGGGGCGTTACAATGAGCAGTTCTTC.